Listed below are T cell receptor beta chains from one sample, sequenced in a study of blood T cells in healthy people across ages. MiXCR was run by TCRdb on the 5' RACE reads, yielding one entry per CDR3 protein. Of fewer than 1,200,000 distinct CDR3 sequences listed, around 27% are singletons. These data also featured in a second study, about T cells of mothers and their children.

The specimen was blood. The receptors originated from a girl aged 2-10 years in good health. CDR3s leave out the opening cysteine and the closing phenylalanine or tryptophan. D genes are given only for firm matches.

V gene	J gene	D gene	CDR3 protein
TRBV20-1	TRBJ2-3	-	SPIRVTSTDTQY
TRBV28	TRBJ1-1	TRBD1	ASSPANRGPTEAF
TRBV29-1	TRBJ2-7	-	SVADYGQY
TRBV2	TRBJ1-1	-	ASRQTQKIEAF
TRBV6-1	TRBJ2-5	TRBD2	ASLPYPAGLARETQY
TRBV7-9	TRBJ1-4	-	ASSGVPVANEKLF
TRBV2	TRBJ1-2	TRBD1	ASRGQGDYGYT
TRBV5-1	TRBJ2-7	-	ASSLGSGDGEQY
TRBV7-9	TRBJ2-2	-	ASSLQRTAGAGELF
TRBV5-1	TRBJ1-2	TRBD1	ASSPGTGGGYT
TRBV4-1	TRBJ2-1	-	ASSHTDRYNEQF
TRBV15	TRBJ1-3	-	ATSMSGLAGNTIY
TRBV19	TRBJ2-1	-	ASSQFERGRGEQF
TRBV5-5	TRBJ2-7	-	ASSFAEYEQY
TRBV29-1	TRBJ2-6	TRBD1	SALLWTGGLSGANVLT
TRBV7-6	TRBJ2-7	TRBD2	ASNGGGAEEQY